These 26 T cell receptor beta chains originate from one sample sequenced in a study of blood T cell repertoires in COVID-19. Some clones are missing from TCRdb's copy, which holds only in-frame ones; the method was immunoSEQ multiplex PCR. The sample includes tens of thousands of clones, more than 80% of them seen just once. The sequenced material came from peripheral blood. The receptors come from a woman older than 75 with active COVID-19.

The V gene is TRBV6-5, the J gene TRBJ2-3, with TRBD1 matching 8 bases. Germline V lookup: CDR1 MNHEY, CDR2 SVGAGI. The trim removed 3 bases at V and 0 bases at J, leaving 2 bases unmatched. The CDR3 is 15 amino acids. The CDR3 protein is CASSYQGASTDTQYF. As DNA, the CDR3 is TGTGCCAGCAGTTATCAGGGGGCGAGCACAGATACGCAGTATTTT.

V and J are TRBV27 and TRBJ2-1; D not resolved. From germline, CDR1 is MNHEY and CDR2 SMNVEV (reference sequence). Trimming took off 3 bases at V and 4 bases at J, with 7 bases between the two ends. There are 13 residues in the CDR3. The CDR3 protein is CASSLRQYNEQFF. As DNA, the CDR3 is TGTGCCAGCAGTTTGAGGCAGTACAATGAGCAGTTCTTC.

This rearrangement joins TRBV9 to TRBJ2-1, with 10 bases lining up with TRBD2. Trimming cost V 4 bases and J 5 bases; bases outside gene matches: 6. CDR1 and CDR2 (germline): SGDLS, YYNGEE. CDR3 length equals 15 residues. The DNA of the CDR3 is TGTGCCAGCAGCCCCCAGCGGGGGGGGGACAATGAGCAGTTCTTC. This codes for CASSPQRGGDNEQFF.

This rearrangement joins TRBV6-5 to TRBJ1-3; unclear D gene. This CDR3 comprises 15 residues. Germline V gene lookup returns CDR1 MNHEY and CDR2 SVGAGI. With 5 bases removed from V and 0 bases from J, the gap between germline ends came to 11 bases. CDR3 nucleotides: TGTGCCAGCAGTCCCTATCGGAGCTCTGGAAACACCATATATTTT. This translates into CASSPYRSSGNTIYF.

V gene TRBV4-2 combines with J gene TRBJ2-1; 8 bases fit TRBD2. The CDR3 runs 15 residues. The V gene end was trimmed by 4 bases and the J gene end by 5 bases; junction bases not matched to a gene: 7. From germline, CDR1 is LGHNA and CDR2 YNFKEQ. The CDR3 sequence is CASSPQAGEDNEQFF. Here the CDR3 DNA reads TGTGCCAGCAGCCCCCAAGCGGGAGAAGACAATGAGCAGTTCTTC.

The sample holds a few counts of this clone. The CDR3 DNA reads as TGCGCCAGCAGCGACGGGAGGGGTTCACCCCTCCACTTT. Translation gives CASSDGRGSPLHF. The rearrangement joins TRBV5-1 to TRBJ1-6; perhaps TRBD1 as D (5 bases). V lost 4 bases to trimming and J lost 9 bases, with 11 bases between them. Germline V gene lookup returns CDR1 SGHRS and CDR2 YFSETQ. The CDR3 runs to 13 residues.

The chain joins TRBV2 to TRBJ2-5; D possibly corresponds to TRBD1 (7 bases). CDR3 length: 15 amino acids. V was shortened by 8 bases and J by 3 bases, with 19 bases between the two germline ends. Germline CDR1 and CDR2: SNHLY and FYNNEI. CDR3 sequence reads: CASGRDSLGEETQYF. The CDR3 bases are TGTGCCAGCGGGCGGGACAGTTTAGGAGAAGAGACCCAGTACTTC.

The rearrangement links TRBV5-4 to TRBJ2-3; 13 bases align to TRBD2. Germline trimming cut 3 bases from V and 0 bases from J; bases unmatched to any gene: 7. The CDR3 consists of 18 residues. Germline values: CDR1 SGHNT, CDR2 YYREEE (reference sequence). CDR3 loop: CASSSLAGGPSSTDTQYF. The CDR3 nucleotides read TGTGCCAGCAGCTCACTAGCGGGGGGGCCCTCTAGCACAGATACGCAGTATTTT.

The chain has TRBV6-5 and TRBJ2-1, with 15 bases aligning to TRBD2. CDR3 length: 14 residues. Per the germline V gene, CDR1 is MNHEY and CDR2 is SVGAGI. After removal of 5 bases from V and 8 bases from J, the junction contained 1 base not matched to a gene. This CDR3 is CASSRTSGGDEQFF. For the CDR3, the DNA is TGTGCCAGCAGTCGGACTAGCGGGGGGGATGAGCAGTTCTTC.

This clone was counted a single time. The V call is TRBV3-1 (or the pseudogene TRBV3-2), the J call TRBJ1-2; 10 nucleotides match TRBD1. Germline V gives CDR1 LGHDT, CDR2 YNNKEL (reference sequence). The CDR3 contains 16 residues. V lost 0 bases and J lost 7; bases outside the gene matches: 8. The CDR3 loop reads CASSQDGGDRGSGYTF. The CDR3 DNA reads TGTGCCAGCAGCCAAGATGGGGGGGACAGGGGCAGTGGCTACACCTTC.

V gene TRBV19 combines with J gene TRBJ2-1; 10 bases align to TRBD2. Germline V gene sequence: CDR1 LNHDA, CDR2 SQIVND (reference sequence). V lost 7 bases and J lost 15; bases outside the gene matches: 18. The CDR3 runs 15 residues. This CDR3 is CASNLLAGSLPSMFF. The CDR3 coding sequence is TGTGCCAGTAACCTACTAGCGGGATCACTCCCGAGCATGTTCTTC.

This sequence joins TRBV18 and TRBJ1-5; 7 nucleotides line up with TRBD1. Germline loops: CDR1 KGHSH, CDR2 LQKENI. J was trimmed by 7 bases and V by 4 bases; bases with no gene match: 7. There are 14 residues in the CDR3. CDR3 in amino acids: CASSRTGGTQPQHF. In DNA, the CDR3 is TGTGCCAGCTCACGGACAGGCGGAACACAGCCCCAGCATTTT.

The chain combines TRBV12-5 with TRBJ1-3; no definite D call. The CDR3 loop spans 16 amino acids. Germline loops: CDR1 LGHNT, CDR2 FRNRAP. V was trimmed by 6 bases and J by 1 base, leaving 16 bases between them. The CDR3 region is CASGRGGGLSGNTIYF. The CDR3 DNA is TGTGCTAGTGGGCGGGGAGGCGGATTATCTGGAAACACCATATATTTT.

This chain connects TRBV6-5 to TRBJ1-2, with unresolved D. Germline V lookup: CDR1 MNHEY, CDR2 SVGAGI. Between the trimmed V and J ends, which lost 6 bases and 3 bases, there was a span of 14 bases. The length of the CDR3 is 14 residues. The CDR3 coding sequence is TGTGCCAGCAGCACACTACAAAGTGACTATGGCTACACCTTC. This codes for CASSTLQSDYGYTF.

The chain combines TRBV7-2 with TRBJ1-4; no clear D gene. V was trimmed by 0 bases and J by 5 bases, leaving 10 bases between them. The CDR3 covers 15 residues. Germline-derived CDR1 and CDR2 are SGHTA and FQGNSA. The CDR3 nucleotides are TGTGCCAGCAGCTTAGCGAGCGCAAGCAATGAAAAACTGTTTTTT. Translation gives CASSLASASNEKLFF. Drawing the rest from reference TRBV7-2 and TRBJ1-4, the complete variable domain is GAGVSQSPSNKVTEKGKDVELRCDPISGHTALYWYRQSLGQGLEFLIYFQGNSAPDKSGLPSDRFSAERTGGSVSTLTIQRTQQEDSAVYLCASSLASASNEKLFFGSGTQLSVL.

This clone was picked up one time. The V and J genes are TRBV5-4 and TRBJ2-3; 9 nucleotides agree with TRBD2. V lost 0 bases and J lost 5; bases outside the gene matches: 13. Germline V gene sequence: CDR1 SGHNT, CDR2 YYREEE (reference sequence). CDR3 length: 18 amino acids. In DNA form, the CDR3 reads TGTGCCAGCAGCTTGGCCACTACAGCGGGAGGCCCTCGAGATACGCAGTATTTT. Protein product: CASSLATTAGGPRDTQYF.

The V and J genes are TRBV2 and TRBJ1-4, with D maybe TRBD1 (6 bases). Germline V gene lookup returns CDR1 SNHLY and CDR2 FYNNEI. Trimming took off 6 bases at V and 8 bases at J, with 7 bases between the two ends. The CDR3 sequence is 11 residues long. The CDR3 spells CASRGTEKLFF. In nucleotides, the CDR3 is TGTGCCAGCAGGGGGACAGAAAAACTGTTTTTT.

This chain connects TRBV5-6 to TRBJ1-4; 10 positions match TRBD1. Germline V gene sequence: CDR1 SGHDT, CDR2 YYEEEE. The CDR3 contains 14 residues. V gave up 4 bases and J gave up 3 bases; unmatched junction bases: 0. The CDR3 DNA is TGTGCCAGCAGCGGACAGGGGGCTAATGAAAAACTGTTTTTT. Translating it yields CASSGQGANEKLFF.

V is TRBV12-3 or TRBV12-4 and J is TRBJ2-5, with 7 bases lining up with TRBD1. The CDR3 has 13 amino acids. J lost 5 bases, V lost 6 bases, and 6 bases had no gene match. The CDR3 DNA reads as TGTGCCAGCAGAGCCGGGACAGCGGAGACCCAGTACTTC. Amino acid sequence: CASRAGTAETQYF.

This sequence joins TRBV5-1 and TRBJ1-1; D is ambiguous. The germline V gene encodes CDR1 SGHRS and CDR2 YFSETQ. The CDR3 is made up of 14 amino acids. Between the trimmed V and J ends, which lost 0 bases and 5 bases, there was a span of 11 bases. The CDR3 is CASSLDWPRTEAFF. The DNA of the CDR3 is TGCGCCAGCAGCTTGGATTGGCCGAGGACTGAAGCTTTCTTT.

The chain employs TRBV28 and TRBJ1-5; 11 bases fit TRBD1. J was trimmed by 2 bases and V by 1 base; bases with no gene match: 10. CDR3 length: 19 residues. The germline V gene encodes CDR1 MDHEN and CDR2 SYDVKM. The CDR3 coding sequence is TGTGCCAGCAGTTTATTAGGACAGGGGGCCGATTCGGGCAATCAGCCCCAGCATTTT. This gives the protein CASSLLGQGADSGNQPQHF.

V gene TRBV5-1 combines with J gene TRBJ1-1; D is undetermined. The CDR3 is 14 residues long. The V end was cut by 0 bases, the J end by 11 bases, with 17 bases between. Germline V CDR1 and CDR2: SGHRS, YFSETQ. CDR3 residues: CASSLGAAHERAFF. CDR3 coding DNA: TGCGCCAGCAGCTTGGGGGCAGCCCACGAAAGGGCTTTCTTT.

The chain combines TRBV5-1 with TRBJ2-1; 7 positions match TRBD2. Germline V gene lookup returns CDR1 SGHRS and CDR2 YFSETQ. The ends lost 3 bases at V and 8 bases at J; junction bases unmatched: 8. The CDR3 runs to 14 residues. In DNA, the CDR3 is TGCGCCAGCAGCTCCGGGACTACCAACCATGAGCAGTTCTTC. This encodes CASSSGTTNHEQFF.

V and J are TRBV29-1 and TRBJ2-5; a weak D match, TRBD2 (6 bases). CDR1 and CDR2 (germline): SQVTM, ANQGSEA. The CDR3 consists of 15 residues. V lost 0 bases and J 5 bases, leaving 16 bases between the germline ends. The CDR3 region has the DNA TGCAGCGTTGAAGATTCGCGGGGACCGGACGAGACCCAGTACTTC. This codes for CSVEDSRGPDETQYF.

The chain is built from TRBV5-1 and TRBJ2-3, with 8 bases that match TRBD1. The J segment lost 1 base and the V segment lost 5 bases, leaving 3 bases of the junction unmatched. Germline V gene data show CDR1 as SGHRS and CDR2 as YFSETQ. This CDR3 contains 14 residues. For the CDR3, the DNA is TGCGCCAGCAGGACAGGGGCAGGCACAGATACGCAGTATTTT. Translating it yields CASRTGAGTDTQYF.

V is TRBV6-1 and J is TRBJ1-2; the D gene is possibly TRBD1 (6 bases). Looked up from germline, CDR1 is MNHNS and CDR2 is SASEGT. V lost 3 bases and J lost 9, with 14 bases in between. CDR3 size: 13 residues. CDR3 in amino acids: CASSDGPGDRYTF. DNA for the CDR3: TGTGCCAGCAGTGATGGGCCAGGGGATCGCTACACCTTC.